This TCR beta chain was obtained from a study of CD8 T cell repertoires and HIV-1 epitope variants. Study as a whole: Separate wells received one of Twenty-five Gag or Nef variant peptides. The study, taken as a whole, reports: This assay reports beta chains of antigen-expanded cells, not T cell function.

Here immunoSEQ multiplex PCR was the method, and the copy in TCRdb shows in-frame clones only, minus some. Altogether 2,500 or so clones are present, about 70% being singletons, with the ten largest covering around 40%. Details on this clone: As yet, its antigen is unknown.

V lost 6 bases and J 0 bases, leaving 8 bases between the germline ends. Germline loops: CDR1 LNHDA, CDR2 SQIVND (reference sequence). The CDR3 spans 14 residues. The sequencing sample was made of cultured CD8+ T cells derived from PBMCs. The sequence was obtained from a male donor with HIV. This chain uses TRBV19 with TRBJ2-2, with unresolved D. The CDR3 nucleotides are TGTGCCAGTAGACTGATGTCGAACACCGGGGAGCTGTTTTTT. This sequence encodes CASRLMSNTGELFF.